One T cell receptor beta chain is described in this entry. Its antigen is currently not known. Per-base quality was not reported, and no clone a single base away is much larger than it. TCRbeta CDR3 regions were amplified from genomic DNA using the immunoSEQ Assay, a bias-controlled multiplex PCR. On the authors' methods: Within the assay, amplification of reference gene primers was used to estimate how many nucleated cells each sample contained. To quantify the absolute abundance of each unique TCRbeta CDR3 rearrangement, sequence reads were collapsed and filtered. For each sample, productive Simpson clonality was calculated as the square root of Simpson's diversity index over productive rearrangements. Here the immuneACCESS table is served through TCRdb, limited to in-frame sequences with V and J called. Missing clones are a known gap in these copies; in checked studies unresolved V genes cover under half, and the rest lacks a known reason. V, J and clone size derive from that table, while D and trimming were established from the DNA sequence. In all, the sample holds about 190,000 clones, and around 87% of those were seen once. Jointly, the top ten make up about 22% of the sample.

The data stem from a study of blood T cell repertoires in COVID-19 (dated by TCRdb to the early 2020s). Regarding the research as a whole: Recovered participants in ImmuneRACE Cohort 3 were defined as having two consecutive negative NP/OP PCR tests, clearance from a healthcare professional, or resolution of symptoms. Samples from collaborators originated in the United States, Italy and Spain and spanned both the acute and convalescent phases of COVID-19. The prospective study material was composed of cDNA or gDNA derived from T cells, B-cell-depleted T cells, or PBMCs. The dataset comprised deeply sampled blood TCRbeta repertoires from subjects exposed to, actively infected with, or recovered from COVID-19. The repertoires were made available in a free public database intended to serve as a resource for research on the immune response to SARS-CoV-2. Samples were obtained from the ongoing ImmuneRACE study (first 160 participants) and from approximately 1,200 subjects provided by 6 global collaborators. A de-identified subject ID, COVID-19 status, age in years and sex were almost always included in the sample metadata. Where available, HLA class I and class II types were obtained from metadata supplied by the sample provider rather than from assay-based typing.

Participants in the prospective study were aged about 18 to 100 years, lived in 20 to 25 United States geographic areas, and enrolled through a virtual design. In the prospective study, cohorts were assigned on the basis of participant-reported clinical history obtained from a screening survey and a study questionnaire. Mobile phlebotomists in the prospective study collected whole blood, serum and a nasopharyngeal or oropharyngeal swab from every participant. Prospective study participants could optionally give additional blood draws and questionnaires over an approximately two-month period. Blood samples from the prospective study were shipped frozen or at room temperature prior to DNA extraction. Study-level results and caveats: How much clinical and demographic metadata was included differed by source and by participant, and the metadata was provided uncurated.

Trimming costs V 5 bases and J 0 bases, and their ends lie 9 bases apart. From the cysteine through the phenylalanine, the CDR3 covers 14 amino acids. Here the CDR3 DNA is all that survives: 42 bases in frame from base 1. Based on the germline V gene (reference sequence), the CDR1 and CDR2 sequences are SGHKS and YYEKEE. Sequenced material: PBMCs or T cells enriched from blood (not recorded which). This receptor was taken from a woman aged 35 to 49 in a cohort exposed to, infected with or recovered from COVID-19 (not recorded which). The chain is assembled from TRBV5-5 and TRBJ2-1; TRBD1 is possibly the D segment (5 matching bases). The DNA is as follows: TGTGCCAGCAGTGTAACAGGCTCCTACAATGAGCAGTTCTTC. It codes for CASSVTGSYNEQFF. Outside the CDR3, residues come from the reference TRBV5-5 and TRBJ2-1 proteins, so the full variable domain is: DAGVTQSPTHLIKTRGQQVTLRCSPISGHKSVSWYQQVLGQGPQFIFQYYEKEERGRGNFPDRFSARQFPNYSSELNVNALLLGDSALYLCASSVTGSYNEQFFGPGTRLTVL.